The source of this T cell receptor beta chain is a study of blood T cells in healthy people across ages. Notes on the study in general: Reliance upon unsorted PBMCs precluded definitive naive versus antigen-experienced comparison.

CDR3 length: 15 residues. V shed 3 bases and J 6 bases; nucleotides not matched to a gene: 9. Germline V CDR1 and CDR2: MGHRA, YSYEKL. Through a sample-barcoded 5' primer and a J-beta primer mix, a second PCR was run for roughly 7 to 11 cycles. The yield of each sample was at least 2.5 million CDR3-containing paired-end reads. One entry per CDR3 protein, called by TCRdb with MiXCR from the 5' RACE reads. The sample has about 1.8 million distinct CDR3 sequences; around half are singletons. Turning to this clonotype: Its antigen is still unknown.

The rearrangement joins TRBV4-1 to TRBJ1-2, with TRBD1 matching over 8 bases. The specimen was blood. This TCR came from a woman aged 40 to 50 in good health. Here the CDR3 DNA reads TGCGCCAGCAGCCAGGAGGTACAGGGGGTAGATGGCTACACCTTC. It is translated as CASSQEVQGVDGYTF.